A single sample is the source of the 15 T cell receptor beta chains below, sequenced in a study of regulatory T cells in long-lasting Graves disease. Sequencing libraries for TCR beta were prepared with iRepertoire HTBI primers and Arm-PCR of CDR3 regions. One entry per CDR3 protein, called by TCRdb with MiXCR from the multiplex PCR reads. The sample carries a few hundred thousand distinct CDR3 sequences, approximately 13% recorded once. Time point here: newly diagnosed GD, antithyroid drugs for less than 3 months. There was RNA extracted from PBMCs, and the TCR library was made from it. The same sample was also studied in work on T cells in Graves' hyperthyroidism and ophthalmopathy.

This sample comprised peripheral blood mononuclear cells (PBMCs), obtained at new diagnosis, from a patient treated with antithyroid drugs. Source of these receptors: a man in his thirties or forties with Graves disease.

This clonotype appeared many times. The chain couples TRBV2 to TRBJ1-1; possibly TRBD1 for D (5 bases). Trimming removed 1 base from V and 0 bases from J, with 9 bases in between. The CDR3 is made up of 15 amino acids. The germline gives CDR1 SNHLY, CDR2 FYNNEI. CDR3 sequence: CASSEGAGVNTEAFF. The CDR3 DNA reads TGTGCCAGCAGTGAAGGGGCGGGGGTGAACACTGAAGCTTTCTTT.

This clonotype was found a few times. This chain links TRBV6-2 or TRBV6-3 with TRBJ1-2; D is unresolved. Trimming removed 4 bases at V and 3 bases at J, with 9 bases between. The length of the CDR3 is 13 residues. The germline gives CDR1 MNHEY, CDR2 SVGEGT. CDR3 protein: CASSSAAYYGYTF. The DNA for the CDR3 is TGTGCCAGCAGTTCGGCAGCTTACTATGGCTACACCTTC.

This clonotype was counted ten times or more. The rearrangement links TRBV12-3 or TRBV12-4 to TRBJ2-5; D uncertain. V lost 3 bases, J lost 0 bases, and 5 bases lay in between. This CDR3 comprises 13 residues. For the CDR3, the DNA is TGTGCCAGCAGTTTGTCCAACCAAGAGACCCAGTACTTC. It translates to CASSLSNQETQYF.

This clonotype was seen more than once but under ten times. Since a much larger clone is just one base distant, this may be a read error. The chain has TRBV24-1 and TRBJ1-2; D unresolved. The CDR3 is made up of 14 amino acids. The germline V gene has CDR1 KGHDR and CDR2 SFDVKD. The CDR3 is CATSEPTVDYGHTF. For the CDR3, the DNA is TGTGCCACCAGTGAACCGACGGTCGACTATGGCCACACCTTC.

As for this clonotype: This sequence is one base from a far larger clone and is likely a read error. V usage is TRBV7-8 and J usage is TRBJ2-5, with 9 bases identical to TRBD2. CDR1 is SGHVS and CDR2 is FQNEAQ in the germline V gene. The CDR3 loop spans 14 amino acids. The DNA for the CDR3 is TGTGCCAGCAGCTTACTAGCGGGGAACAATGAGCAGTCCTTC. As protein: CASSLLAGNNEQSF.

This clonotype was recorded at least ten times. The chain carries TRBV20-1 and TRBJ2-1; 10 bases match TRBD2. Trimming cost V 4 bases and J 0 bases; bases outside gene matches: 9. This CDR3 region has 17 residues. Germline CDR1 DFQATT, CDR2 SNEGSKA (reference sequence). The DNA of the CDR3 is TGCAGTGCTACCCTATGGACTAGCGGAGTCTCCTACAATGAGCAGTTCTTC. As protein: CSATLWTSGVSYNEQFF.

There are many counts of this clonotype. The rearrangement links TRBV20-1 to TRBJ2-7; TRBD2 matches 9 bases. J was trimmed by 3 bases and V by 3 bases; bases with no gene match: 6. Per germline, CDR1 DFQATT and CDR2 SNEGSKA (reference sequence). The CDR3 loop spans 14 amino acids. The CDR3 region has the DNA TGCAGTGCTAGGCCTAGCGGGGCCTTCTACGAGCAGTACTTC. Residues: CSARPSGAFYEQYF.

This clonotype was counted a single time. Given the absence of the conserved phenylalanine or tryptophan at the CDR3 end, a read error is likely. No DNA is shown, since the ends of the CDR3 on it are uncertain; the CDR3 is the one TCRdb lists. The chain is built from TRBV29-1 and TRBJ2-4; the table assigns TRBD2, which was not confirmed against the DNA. The CDR3 length equals 17 residues, ends included. CDR1 and CDR2 (germline): SQVTM, ANQGSEA. The CDR3 sequence is CSVEDGTSGGETQYFGP.

As for this clonotype: A read error is possible here, since a much larger clone lies one base away. The rearrangement joins TRBV3-1 to TRBJ1-1, with D hard to call. CDR3 length: 13 amino acids. The germline CDR1 and CDR2 sequences are LGHDT and YNNKEL (reference sequence). Written as DNA, the CDR3 is TGTGCCAGCAGCCCTAGATTTTACACTGAAGGTTTCTTT. This translates into CASSPRFYTEGFF.

This clonotype was counted between two and nine times. Because it lacks the conserved phenylalanine or tryptophan at the end, this CDR3 is likely a read error. The gene calls are TRBV5-1 and TRBJ2-2; possible D gene TRBD1, 6 bases. Trimming left V 4 bases short and J 6 bases short, with 19 bases between. The V gene's germline CDR1 is SGHRS and CDR2 YFSETQ. The CDR3 totals 16 residues. CDR3 bases: TGCGCCAGCAGCATTAACCAGGGGACGGTCGCCGGGGAGCTGTTTCTT. Translation gives CASSINQGTVAGELFL.

This clonotype was detected many times. V and J are TRBV7-6 and TRBJ2-1; 10 nucleotides align to TRBD2. The CDR3 loop spans 15 amino acids. Germline assignment: CDR1 SGHVS and CDR2 FNYEAQ. V trimming: 5 bases; J trimming: 12 bases; junction bases outside the gene matches: 13. This CDR3 is CASSIGTSVHMGQFF. The CDR3 DNA reads as TGTGCCAGCAGCATAGGGACTAGCGTCCACATGGGGCAGTTCTTC.

Worth noting for this clonotype: This may come from a read error, since a much larger clone is one base off. This chain joins TRBV9 and TRBJ2-3; D is tentatively TRBD1 or TRBD2 (5 bases each). The CDR3 length is 15 residues. V was trimmed by 0 bases and J by 0 bases, leaving 8 bases between them. CDR1 and CDR2 from the germline V gene are SGDLS and YYNGEE. CDR3 protein: CASSVERDSTDTQYF. In nucleotides, the CDR3 is TGTGCCAGCAGCGTAGAAAGGGACAGCACAGATACGCAGTATTTT.

The gene calls are TRBV19 and TRBJ1-5; D is uncertain. The CDR3 sequence is 16 residues long. Germline V lookup: CDR1 LNHDA, CDR2 SQIVND (reference sequence). Trimming shortened V by 3 bases and J by 7 bases, and 19 bases separated the two germline ends. CDR3 protein: CASSIQVGRVGQPQHF. The CDR3 bases are TGTGCCAGTAGTATCCAGGTAGGGAGGGTAGGGCAGCCCCAGCATTTT.

The chain has TRBV20-1 and TRBJ2-4, with D perhaps TRBD1 (7 bases). Trimming stripped 1 base from V and 1 base from J, with 11 bases between. This CDR3 spans 15 amino acids. Germline-derived CDR1 and CDR2 are DFQATT and SNEGSKA (reference sequence). The CDR3 DNA is TGCAGTGCTAGAGCCAGGGGGAGGGCCAAAAACATTCAGTACTTC. Its protein is CSARARGRAKNIQYF.

This clonotype was seen many times. V and J are TRBV29-1 and TRBJ2-1; a weak D match, TRBD1 (7 bases). The CDR3 sequence is 14 residues long. V lost 6 bases, J lost 7 bases, and 19 bases lay in between. Germline CDR1 SQVTM, CDR2 ANQGSEA. The CDR3 loop is CSVGHRGGGNEQFF. CDR3 nucleotide sequence: TGCAGCGTGGGTCACAGGGGAGGAGGGAATGAGCAGTTCTTC.